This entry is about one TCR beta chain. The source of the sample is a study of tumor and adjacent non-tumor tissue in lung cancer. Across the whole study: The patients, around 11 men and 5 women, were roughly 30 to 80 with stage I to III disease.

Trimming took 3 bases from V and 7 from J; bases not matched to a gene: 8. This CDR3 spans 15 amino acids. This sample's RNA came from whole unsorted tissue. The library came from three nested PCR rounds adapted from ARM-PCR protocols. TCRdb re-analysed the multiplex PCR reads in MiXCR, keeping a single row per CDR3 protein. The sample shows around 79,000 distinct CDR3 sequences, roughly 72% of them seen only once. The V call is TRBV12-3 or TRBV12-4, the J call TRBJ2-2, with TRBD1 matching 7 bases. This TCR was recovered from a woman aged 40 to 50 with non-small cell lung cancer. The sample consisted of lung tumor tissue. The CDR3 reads CASSFDGTANGELFF. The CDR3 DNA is TGTGCCAGCAGTTTCGATGGGACAGCCAACGGGGAGCTGTTTTTT.